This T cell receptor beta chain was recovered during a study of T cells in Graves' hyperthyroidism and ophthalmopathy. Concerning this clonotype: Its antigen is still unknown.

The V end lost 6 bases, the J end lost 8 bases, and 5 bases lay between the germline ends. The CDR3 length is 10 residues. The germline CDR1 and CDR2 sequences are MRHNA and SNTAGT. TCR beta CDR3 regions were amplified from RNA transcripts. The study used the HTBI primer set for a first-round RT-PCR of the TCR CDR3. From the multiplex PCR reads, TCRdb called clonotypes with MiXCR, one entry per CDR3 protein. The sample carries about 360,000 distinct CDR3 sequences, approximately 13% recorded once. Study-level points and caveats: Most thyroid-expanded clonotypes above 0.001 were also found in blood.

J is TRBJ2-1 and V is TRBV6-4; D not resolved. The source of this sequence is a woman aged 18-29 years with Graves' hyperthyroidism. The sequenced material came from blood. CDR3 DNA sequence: TGTGCCAGCAGCGTTCATGAGCAGTTCTTC. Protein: CASSVHEQFF.